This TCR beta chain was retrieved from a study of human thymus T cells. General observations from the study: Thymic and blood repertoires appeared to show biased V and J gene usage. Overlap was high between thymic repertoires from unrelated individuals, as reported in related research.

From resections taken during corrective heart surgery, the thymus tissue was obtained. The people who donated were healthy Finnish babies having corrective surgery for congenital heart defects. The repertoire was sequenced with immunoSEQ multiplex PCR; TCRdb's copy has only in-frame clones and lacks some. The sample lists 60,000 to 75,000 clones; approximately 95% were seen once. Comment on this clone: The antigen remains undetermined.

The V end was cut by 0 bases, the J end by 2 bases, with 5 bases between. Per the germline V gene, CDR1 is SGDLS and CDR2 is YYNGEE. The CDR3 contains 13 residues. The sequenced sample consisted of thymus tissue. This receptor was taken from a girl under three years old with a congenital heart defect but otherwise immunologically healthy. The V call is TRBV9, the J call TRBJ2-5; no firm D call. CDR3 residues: CASSVDPQETQYF. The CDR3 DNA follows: TGTGCCAGCAGCGTAGACCCTCAAGAGACCCAGTACTTC.